A single sample is the source of the 25 T cell receptor beta chains below, sequenced in a study of regulatory T cells in long-lasting Graves disease. Documented time point: newly diagnosed GD, antithyroid drugs for less than 3 months. Isolated PBMC RNA provided the starting material for the TCR library. Assembly of TCR beta libraries relied on iRepertoire HTBI primers together with Arm-PCR of CDR3 regions. TCRdb used MiXCR to reprocess the multiplex PCR reads, holding one entry per CDR3 protein. Here the sample spans around 500,000 distinct CDR3 sequences, roughly a sixth being singletons. These sequences were also reported in another study, on T cells in Graves' hyperthyroidism and ophthalmopathy.

This specimen consisted of peripheral blood mononuclear cells (PBMCs), obtained at new diagnosis, from a patient treated with antithyroid drugs. These TCRs come from a woman in her forties or fifties with Graves disease.

This clonotype showed up many times. This chain uses TRBV11-2 with TRBJ1-1; D might be TRBD1 (5 bases). CDR3 length equals 13 residues. Germline lookup yields CDR1 SGHAT and CDR2 FQNNGV. V dropped 3 bases and J dropped 4 bases, with 9 bases sitting between them. CDR3 residues: CASSFQTVTEAFF. Written as DNA, the CDR3 is TGTGCCAGCAGCTTCCAGACAGTCACTGAAGCTTTCTTT.

V is TRBV24-1 and J is TRBJ1-2; TRBD1 matches at 8 bases. V lost 2 bases, J lost 7 bases, and 2 bases stayed unmatched. Germline loops: CDR1 KGHDR, CDR2 SFDVKD. The CDR3 runs 13 residues. The CDR3 reads CATSDWTGFGYTF. As DNA, the CDR3 is TGTGCCACCAGTGATTGGACAGGGTTTGGCTACACCTTC.

This clonotype was recorded only once. Here the CDR3 reads CSAAGQGGNEQFF. Written as DNA, the CDR3 is TGCAGTGCTGCGGGACAGGGGGGAAATGAGCAGTTCTTC. The chain couples TRBV20-1 to TRBJ2-1; the match to TRBD1 covers 11 bases. The V gene's germline CDR1 is DFQATT and CDR2 SNEGSKA (reference sequence). The CDR3 sequence is 13 residues long. J gave up 7 bases and V 5 bases, and 4 bases lay outside the gene matches.

This clonotype was seen a handful of times. The chain recombines TRBV5-1 with TRBJ1-4, with 7 bases lining up with TRBD1. The CDR3 has 16 residues. The junction had 11 bases not matched to a gene; V was cut back by 1 base and J by 8 bases. Looked up from germline, CDR1 is SGHRS and CDR2 is YFSETQ. In DNA form, the CDR3 reads TGCGCCAGCAGCTTGCGTGACCGGGACAGAGGGGAAAAACTGTTTTTT. It encodes CASSLRDRDRGEKLFF.

This clonotype was observed at least ten times. The chain employs TRBV7-8 and TRBJ1-1; TRBD1 aligns across 7 bases. This CDR3 spans 14 amino acids. The germline V gene encodes CDR1 SGHVS and CDR2 FQNEAQ. V lost 6 bases to trimming and J lost 4 bases; unmatched junction nucleotides: 8. CDR3 sequence reads: CASRLQGLGTEAFF. In DNA form, the CDR3 reads TGTGCCAGCAGGTTACAGGGGCTCGGCACTGAAGCTTTCTTT.

This clonotype was recorded many times. J is TRBJ1-5 and V is TRBV28; 7 nucleotides align to TRBD1. Trimming at V came to 8 bases and at J to 3 bases, leaving 13 bases not matched to a gene. The CDR3 extends over 16 amino acids. The germline CDR1 and CDR2 sequences are MDHEN and SYDVKM. This CDR3 reads CASLSSEGGTNQPQHF. The CDR3 region has the DNA TGTGCCAGCTTGTCCTCAGAAGGGGGCACCAATCAGCCCCAGCATTTT.

This clonotype was recorded at least ten times. V is TRBV5-5 and J is TRBJ2-7; D uncertain. V was pared by 2 bases and J by 7 bases, with 16 bases between. Germline values: CDR1 SGHKS, CDR2 YYEKEE (reference sequence). The CDR3 is made up of 14 amino acids. CDR3 bases: TGTGCCAGCAGCTTCGGTGATCCGGGTAGGGAGCAGTACTTC. It is translated as CASSFGDPGREQYF.

The chain couples TRBV5-1 to TRBJ2-1; D not resolved. CDR1 and CDR2 (germline): SGHRS, YFSETQ. This CDR3 is built from 16 residues. The V end was cut by 0 bases, the J end by 4 bases, with 14 bases between. CDR3: CASSLGVGQNYNEQFF. The DNA of the CDR3 is TGCGCCAGCAGCTTGGGGGTCGGGCAGAATTACAATGAGCAGTTCTTC.

The genes are TRBV9 and TRBJ2-2; unclear D gene. V was shortened by 0 bases and J by 5 bases, with 14 bases between the two germline ends. This CDR3 contains 16 residues. Germline values: CDR1 SGDLS, CDR2 YYNGEE. This CDR3 is CASSVGGRRATGELFF. As DNA, the CDR3 is TGTGCCAGCAGCGTAGGGGGAAGGAGAGCGACCGGGGAGCTGTTTTTT.

The chain joins TRBV7-9 to TRBJ2-7, with D perhaps matching TRBD2 (5 bases). CDR1 is SEHNR and CDR2 is FQNEAQ in the germline V gene (reference sequence). This CDR3 is 14 amino acids long. Trimming removed 1 base at V and 0 bases at J, with 7 bases between. The CDR3 DNA sequence: TGTGCCAGCAGCTTAGACGGGGTCTCCTACGAGCAGTACTTC. This translates into CASSLDGVSYEQYF.

This clonotype was found many times. The gene calls are TRBV6-1 and TRBJ2-3, with D tentatively TRBD1 (5 bases). CDR1 and CDR2 from the germline V gene are MNHNS and SASEGT. Trimming left V 7 bases short and J 2 bases short, with 10 bases between. CDR3 length: 13 amino acids. CDR3 bases: TGTGCCAGCATAGACAGCTTCACAGATACGCAGTATTTT. Translation: CASIDSFTDTQYF.

This clonotype showed up just a few times. The junction and the germline gene differ at one end; a read error may be behind it. V gene TRBV20-1 combines with J gene TRBJ1-2; weak D call: TRBD1 (5 bases). The germline V gene has CDR1 DFQATT and CDR2 SNEGSKA (reference sequence). The CDR3 runs 14 residues. The CDR3 coding sequence is TGCGGTGCTAGAGCGGCCGGCCAGGGAGCTGGCTACACCTTC. Translation: CGARAAGQGAGYTF.

The table lists this clonotype with many counts. The chain employs TRBV28 and TRBJ1-5; 7 nucleotides align to TRBD1. The V segment lost 6 bases and the J segment 2 bases; nucleotides outside the gene matches: 7. In germline, CDR1 is MDHEN, CDR2 SYDVKM. The CDR3 covers 15 residues. CDR3 region: CASSRTGQGNQPQHF. The CDR3 DNA sequence: TGTGCCAGCAGCCGGACAGGCCAGGGCAATCAGCCCCAGCATTTT.

The chain combines TRBV7-9 with TRBJ2-7, with 12 nucleotides matching TRBD2. The V and J ends lost 0 bases and 5 bases, in that order; junction bases with no gene match: 5. Germline values: CDR1 SEHNR, CDR2 FQNEAQ (reference sequence). This CDR3 contains 16 residues. CDR3 in DNA: TGTGCCAGCAGCTTAGCGCTAACTAGCGGGAGGCACGAGCAGTACTTC. This translates into CASSLALTSGRHEQYF.

There are many counts of this clonotype. The chain has TRBV5-1 and TRBJ2-3, with 8 positions matching TRBD2. The CDR3 runs to 14 residues. Germline-derived CDR1 and CDR2 are SGHRS and YFSETQ. Germline trimming cut 6 bases from V and 2 bases from J; bases unmatched to any gene: 5. The CDR3 region has the DNA TGCGCCAGCAACAGCGGGGGAAACACAGATACGCAGTATTTT. Its protein product is CASNSGGNTDTQYF.

As regards this clonotype: A much bigger clone sits one base away, suggesting this may be a read error. The J gene is TRBJ2-5, the V gene TRBV7-3; possible D gene TRBD2, 5 bases. Trimming took off 1 base at V and 4 bases at J, with 7 bases between the two ends. Germline V lookup: CDR1 SGHTA, CDR2 FQGTGA. This CDR3 has 13 residues. CDR3: CASSLMLAETQYF. In DNA, the CDR3 is TGTGCCAGCAGCTTAATGCTAGCAGAGACCCAGTACTTC.

This clonotype was found a few times. A read error is possible here, since a much larger clone lies one base away. The chain couples TRBV28 to TRBJ2-7, with 7 bases that match TRBD1. This CDR3 comprises 14 residues. CDR1 and CDR2 from the germline V gene are MDHEN and SYDVKM. With V trimmed by 1 base and J by 6 bases, 6 bases remained unmatched. CDR3 nucleotides: TGTGCCAGCAGTTTATCTAGGGGGCGAAGCGAGCAGTACTTC. It specifies CASSLSRGRSEQYF. Using reference TRBV28 and TRBJ2-7 for the parts outside the CDR3, the full variable domain is DVKVTQSSRYLVKRTGEKVFLECVQDMDHENMFWYRQDPGLGLRLIYFSYDVKMKEKGDIPEGYSVSREKKERFSLILESASTNQTSMYLCASSLSRGRSEQYFGPGTRLTVT.

The table lists this clonotype with a few counts. The genes are TRBV7-9 and TRBJ1-1; D unresolved. The CDR3 covers 13 residues. Germline V gene data show CDR1 as SEHNR and CDR2 as FQNEAQ (reference sequence). The V gene lost 4 bases and the J gene lost 3 bases, with 9 bases spanning the gap. The CDR3 DNA sequence: TGTGCCAGCAGCTCCGCGGTGGACACTGAAGCTTTCTTT. Protein sequence: CASSSAVDTEAFF.

The J gene is TRBJ2-7, the V gene TRBV20-1; TRBD2 aligns across 9 bases. With V trimmed by 5 bases and J by 0 bases, 11 bases remained unmatched. In germline, CDR1 is DFQATT, CDR2 SNEGSKA (reference sequence). The CDR3 is 16 residues long. CDR3 region: CSALASGEILSYEQYF. In nucleotides, the CDR3 is TGCAGTGCTTTGGCTAGCGGGGAAATACTCTCCTACGAGCAGTACTTC.

This clonotype was seen more than once but under ten times. The chain has TRBV7-9 and TRBJ1-1; no definite D call. The V gene lost 2 bases and the J gene lost 4 bases, with 14 bases spanning the gap. Looked up from germline, CDR1 is SEHNR and CDR2 is FQNEAQ (reference sequence). This CDR3 contains 15 residues. CDR3 amino acids: CASSLSLGFPTEAFF. CDR3 nucleotides: TGTGCCAGCAGCTTATCCCTAGGTTTTCCCACTGAAGCTTTCTTT.

A note on this clonotype: Since a far larger clone is one base different, this is likely a read error. The genes are TRBV2 and TRBJ2-7; D is unclear. V lost 6 bases, J lost 7 bases, and 22 bases lay in between. The CDR3 has 15 residues. Germline V gene lookup returns CDR1 SNHLY and CDR2 FYNNEI. Here the CDR3 reads CASRQRDESYNEQYF. The CDR3 DNA is TGTGCCAGCAGACAACGAGACGAAAGCTACAATGAGCAGTACTTC.

This sequence joins TRBV4-1 and TRBJ2-1; 8 positions agree with TRBD2. The CDR3 consists of 16 residues. CDR1 MGHRA and CDR2 YSYEKL come from the germline V gene. Germline trimming cut 1 base from V and 6 bases from J; bases unmatched to any gene: 8. CDR3 in DNA: TGCGCCAGCAGCCAAGTGCCTGGACTAGCCGTCAATGAGCAGTTCTTC. Translated: CASSQVPGLAVNEQFF.

There are many counts of this clonotype. The chain combines TRBV7-3 with TRBJ2-1; 8 nucleotides match TRBD2. With 5 bases clipped from V and 7 bases from J, the junction kept 7 bases outside the gene matches. Germline CDR1 reads SGHTA; CDR2 reads FQGTGA. This CDR3 has 14 amino acids. The CDR3 sequence: CASSTTSGWNEQFF. The CDR3 coding sequence is TGTGCCAGCAGCACTACTAGCGGTTGGAATGAGCAGTTCTTC.

This clonotype was picked up a small number of times. This chain uses TRBV18 with TRBJ2-3; 13 bases map to TRBD2. Germline CDR1 and CDR2: KGHSH and LQKENI. V was clipped by 5 bases and J by 7 bases; unmatched bases: 15. The CDR3 runs 18 residues. For the CDR3, the DNA is TGTGCCAGCTCAAAAAGCAATGGACTAGCGGGGGCCGGGAATACGCAGTATTTT. Amino acid sequence: CASSKSNGLAGAGNTQYF.

The chain joins TRBV7-9 to TRBJ2-7, with TRBD1 matching over 11 bases. Germline assignment: CDR1 SEHNR and CDR2 FQNEAQ (reference sequence). Trimming at V came to 5 bases and at J to 4 bases, leaving 7 bases not matched to a gene. The CDR3 has 15 residues. CDR3 DNA sequence: TGTGCCAGCAGCCCACAGGACAGGGGGCCTTACGAGCAGTACTTC. Translating gives CASSPQDRGPYEQYF.